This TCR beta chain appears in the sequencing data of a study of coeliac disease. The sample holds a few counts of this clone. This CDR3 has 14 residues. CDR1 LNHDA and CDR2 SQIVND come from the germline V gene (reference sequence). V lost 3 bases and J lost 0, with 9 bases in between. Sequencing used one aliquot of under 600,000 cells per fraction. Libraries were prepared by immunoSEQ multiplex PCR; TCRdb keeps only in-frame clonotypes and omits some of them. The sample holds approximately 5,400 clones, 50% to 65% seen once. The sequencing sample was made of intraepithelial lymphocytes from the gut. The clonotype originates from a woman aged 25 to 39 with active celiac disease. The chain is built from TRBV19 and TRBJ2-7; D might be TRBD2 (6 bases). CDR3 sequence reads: CASSMGGSSYEQYF. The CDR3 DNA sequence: TGTGCCAGTAGTATGGGGGGATCCTCCTACGAGCAGTACTTC.